These T cell receptor beta chains were read from a single sample in a study of blood T cells in healthy people across ages. TCRdb re-analysed the 5' RACE reads in MiXCR, keeping a single row per CDR3 protein. This table has around 2 million distinct CDR3 sequences, about two fifths appearing once. Sequencing input: blood. The receptors were gathered from a human donor in good health. Each CDR3 is given with its conserved first and last residue.

>TRBJ2-3|TRBV25-1
CASSEYGSGGLDTQYF
>TRBJ2-7|TRBV7-6
CASSLSHASSYEQYF
>TRBJ1-1|TRBV20-1
CSAIRGLTEAFF
>TRBJ1-4|TRBV6-1
CASSEIGGFEKLFF
>TRBJ2-7|TRBV12-3/TRBV12-4
CASSTGGGSYEQYF
>TRBJ2-5|TRBV7-2
CVSSLTGLETQYF
>TRBJ2-5|TRBV7-9
CASSLADRWETQYF
>TRBJ2-1|TRBV18
CASSPVAGGYNEQFF
>TRBJ1-6|TRBV7-2
CASSLLSGRGGSPLHF
>TRBJ1-2|TRBV4-3
CASSQVGLGGYTF